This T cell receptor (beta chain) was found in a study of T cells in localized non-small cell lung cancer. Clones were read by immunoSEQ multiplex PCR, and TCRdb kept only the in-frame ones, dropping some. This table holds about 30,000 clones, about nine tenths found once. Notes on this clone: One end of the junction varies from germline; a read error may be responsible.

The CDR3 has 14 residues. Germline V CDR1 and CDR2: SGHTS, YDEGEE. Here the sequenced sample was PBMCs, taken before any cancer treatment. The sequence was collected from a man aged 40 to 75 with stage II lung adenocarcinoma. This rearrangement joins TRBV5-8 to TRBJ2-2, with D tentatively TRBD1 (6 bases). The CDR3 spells CASSLVTHAGALFF. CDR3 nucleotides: TGTGCCAGCAGCTTGGTGACGCACGCAGGGGCGCTGTTTTTT.